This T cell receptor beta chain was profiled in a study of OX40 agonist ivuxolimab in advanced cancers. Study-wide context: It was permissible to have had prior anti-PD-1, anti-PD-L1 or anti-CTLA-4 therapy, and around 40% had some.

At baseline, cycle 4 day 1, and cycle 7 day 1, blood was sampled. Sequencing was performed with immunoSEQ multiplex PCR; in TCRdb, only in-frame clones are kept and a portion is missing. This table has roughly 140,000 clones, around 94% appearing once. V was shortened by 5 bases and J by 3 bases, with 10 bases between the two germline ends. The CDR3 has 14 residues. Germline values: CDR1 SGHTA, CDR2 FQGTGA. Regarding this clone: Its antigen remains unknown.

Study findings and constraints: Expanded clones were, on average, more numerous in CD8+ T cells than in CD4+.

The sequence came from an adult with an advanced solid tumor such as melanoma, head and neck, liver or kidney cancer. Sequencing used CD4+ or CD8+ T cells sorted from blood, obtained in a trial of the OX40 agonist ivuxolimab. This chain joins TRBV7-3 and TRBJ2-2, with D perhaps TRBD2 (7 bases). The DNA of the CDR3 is TGTGCCAGCAGCCAGGGGAGGGACACCGGGGAGCTGTTTTTT. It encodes CASSQGRDTGELFF.